This T cell receptor beta chain is from a study of T cell repertoires in cytomegalovirus infection. One entry per CDR3 protein, called by TCRdb with MiXCR from the reads. The sample has 450,000 to 650,000 distinct CDR3 sequences, approximately 25% seen once; the top ten hold about 12%. The CDR3 sequence is 15 residues long. CDR1 and CDR2 (germline): GTSNPN, SVGIG (reference sequence). The V end was cut by 0 bases, the J end by 1 base, with 10 bases between. The source is a human donor in good health (CMV status not recorded). Some clones in this sample may be carry-over from other donors' samples. J is TRBJ1-5 and V is TRBV30, with D possibly TRBD1 on 5 matching bases. The sample taken for sequencing was PBMCs. The CDR3 spells CAWSVWGSSNQPQHF. The CDR3 DNA sequence: TGTGCCTGGAGTGTATGGGGCAGCAGCAATCAGCCCCAGCATTTT.